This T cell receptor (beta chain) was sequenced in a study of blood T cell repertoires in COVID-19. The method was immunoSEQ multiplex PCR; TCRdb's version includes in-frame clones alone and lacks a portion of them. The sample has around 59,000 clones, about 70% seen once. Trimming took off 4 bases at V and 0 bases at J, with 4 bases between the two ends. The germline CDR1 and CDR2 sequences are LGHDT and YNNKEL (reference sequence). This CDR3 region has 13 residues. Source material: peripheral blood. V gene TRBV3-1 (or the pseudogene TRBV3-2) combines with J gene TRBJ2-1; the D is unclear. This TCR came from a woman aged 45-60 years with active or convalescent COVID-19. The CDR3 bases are TGTGCCAGCAGCCCCCTCTCCTACAATGAGCAGTTCTTC. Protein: CASSPLSYNEQFF.